This T cell receptor (beta chain) was observed in a study of regulatory T cells in long-lasting Graves disease. Time point denoted: persistent/refractory GD, antithyroid drugs over 5 years with positive TRAb. RNA from PBMCs was the source of the TCR library. Criteria from the American Thyroid Association guidelines were applied to diagnose Graves' disease. Recruitment took place at an endocrinology department in Xi'an, China. Nine milliliters of peripheral blood were taken and placed in EDTA tubes. TCR beta libraries were built with iRepertoire HTBI primers and Arm-PCR of CDR3 regions. One entry per CDR3 protein results from TCRdb running MiXCR on the multiplex PCR reads. The sample lists around 400,000 distinct CDR3 sequences; around a quarter were seen once. Specimen: peripheral blood mononuclear cells (PBMCs), collected when the disease was refractory, from a patient treated with antithyroid drugs. The clonotype comes from a female donor with Graves disease.

CDR3 in amino acids: CASSDRLAENLDVGELFF. The CDR3 DNA is TGTGCCAGTAGTGATAGACTAGCGGAAAACCTGGACGTCGGGGAGCTGTTTTTT. The chain uses TRBV19 and TRBJ2-2; 9 bases fit TRBD2. The length of the CDR3 is 18 residues. V gave up 5 bases and J gave up 7 bases; unmatched junction bases: 17. In germline, CDR1 is LNHDA, CDR2 SQIVND (reference sequence).